These 18 T cell receptor delta chains share one sample of origin, sequenced in a study of γδ T cells in repeated Plasmodium falciparum infection. Vgamma9/Vdelta2+ and Vdelta2-negative gammadelta T cells were flow-sorted from PBMC for bulk sequencing. TCRdb ran CATT on the multiplex PCR reads. Here the sample spans 70,000 to 95,000 delta-chain clones, more than 1.4% being singletons. Sequenced: gamma-delta T cells from blood. The receptor set was obtained from a pool of human donors (malaria-infected and uninfected, not separated).

This clone was found a few times. The protein TCRdb gives is from a much larger clone and does not agree with this DNA's translation at residue 7, likely a read error; the protein shown here comes from the DNA. The chain couples TRDV1 to TRDJ1, with 13 bases lining up with TRDD3. The J gene is not listed in TCRdb, so it was assigned here from a DNA match to germline. This CDR3 comprises 22 residues. Germline V lookup: CDR1 TSWWSYY, CDR2 QGS. Trimming removed 0 bases from V and 0 bases from J; junction bases left unmatched: 16. CDR3 coding DNA: TGTGCTCTTGGGGAACTGAGATCAAGTCGTACTGGGGGATACGTCGACACCGATAAACTCATCTTT. Its protein is CALGELRSSRTGGYVDTDKLIF.

This clone has a count of ten or more. The chain links TRDV1 to TRDJ1, with D maybe TRDD3 (9 bases). V lost 7 bases and J lost 3, with 45 bases in between. The CDR3 consists of 24 residues. Germline CDR1 reads TSWWSYY; CDR2 reads QGS. This CDR3 is CALVRPFNFLPVLGDKAGSDKLIF. DNA for the CDR3: TGTGCTCTTGTCCGGCCCTTTAACTTCCTACCTGTACTGGGGGACAAGGCCGGGTCCGATAAACTCATCTTT.

With respect to this clone: One base separates it from a far larger clone, so it is likely a read error. This same CDR3 is encoded by further DNA sequences in the sample. This chain's CDR3 is CACDPLPTLRLGDTSKLIF. CDR3 in DNA: TGTGCCTGCGACCCGCTTCCTACCTTACGACTGGGGGATACCTCAAAACTCATCTTT. The chain carries TRDV2 and TRDJ1; TRDD3 matches 12 bases. TCRdb carries no J gene annotation; the J gene was assigned here by matching the DNA with germline. The CDR3 has 19 residues. With 7 bases clipped from V and 8 bases from J, the junction kept 25 bases outside the gene matches. Germline lookup yields CDR1 GEAIGNYY and CDR2 EKD.

This clone showed up many times. The chain has TRDV1 and TRDJ1; 8 nucleotides match TRDD3. The J gene comes from matching the DNA to germline here; TCRdb lacks it. Germline CDR1 TSWWSYY, CDR2 QGS. The CDR3 totals 20 residues. V shed 6 bases, J shed 1 base, and the junction held 22 bases outside the gene matches. The CDR3 reads CALGSGTTIQYWGATDKLIF. As DNA, the CDR3 is TGTGCTCTTGGAAGTGGTACTACGATCCAGTACTGGGGGGCCACCGATAAACTCATCTTT.

With respect to this clone: A read error is likely here: a far larger clone is one base away. This sample also contains other DNA sequences that code for the same CDR3. This sequence joins TRDV1 and TRDJ1; TRDD3 agrees at 11 bases. Trimming removed 3 bases from V and 3 bases from J; junction bases left unmatched: 21. Germline assignment: CDR1 TSWWSYY and CDR2 QGS. This CDR3 spans 21 amino acids. The CDR3 coding sequence is TGTGCTCTTGGGGAGACCCCTACGTTGGCCCTTACTGGGGGATATTCCGATAAACTCATCTTT. Residues: CALGETPTLALTGGYSDKLIF.

On this clone itself: TCRdb's protein, taken from a much larger clone, differs from this DNA's translation at residue 5, likely owing to a read error; the protein displayed comes from the DNA. The rearrangement uses TRDV2 and TRDJ1; 11 nucleotides line up with TRDD3. The CDR3 loop spans 16 amino acids. V was clipped by 4 bases and J by 2 bases; unmatched bases: 8. The germline V gene encodes CDR1 GEAIGNYY and CDR2 EKD. In nucleotides, the CDR3 is TGTGCCTGTGATGCATTGGGGGATACGTGGACCGATAAACTCATCTTT. Its protein is CACDALGDTWTDKLIF.

A word on this clone: TCRdb pairs this DNA with a much larger clone's protein that differs at residue 6, likely a read error; the protein shown was translated from the DNA. This chain joins TRDV2 and TRDJ1, with 7 bases aligning to TRDD3. The junction had 12 bases not matched to a gene; V was cut back by 0 bases and J by 0 bases. The CDR3 contains 18 residues. In germline, CDR1 is GEAIGNYY, CDR2 EKD. Here the CDR3 reads CACDTFPLRIRDTDKLIF. In DNA form, the CDR3 reads TGTGCCTGTGACACCTTTCCTCTTCGGATACGGGACACCGATAAACTCATCTTT.

This clone was counted many times. The chain links TRDV1 to TRDJ1; 9 bases are shared with TRDD3. V gave up 2 bases and J gave up 0 bases; unmatched junction bases: 28. The CDR3 extends over 24 amino acids. Germline CDR1 and CDR2: TSWWSYY and QGS. The CDR3 is CALGEGLVRPSWGIIPLYTDKLIF. The CDR3 DNA reads as TGTGCTCTTGGGGAAGGACTCGTCCGCCCCTCCTGGGGGATTATACCCCTGTACACCGATAAACTCATCTTT.

This clone was counted between two and nine times. TCRdb's entry gives the protein of a much larger clone, which mismatches this DNA's translation at residue 15, likely from a read error; the protein reported here is translated from the DNA. The J gene is TRDJ1, the V gene TRDV2; tentatively, D is TRDD2 or TRDD3 (8 bases each). The J gene was not available in TCRdb and was assigned here by matching the DNA to germline segments. V was pared by 5 bases and J by 0 bases, with 42 bases between. Per the germline V gene, CDR1 is GEAIGNYY and CDR2 is EKD. The CDR3 extends over 24 amino acids. The CDR3 DNA reads TGTGCCTGTGCCCCCCGCTTCCTACGAAGGGGGGATAGGTTCTCGCCTAAGTACACCGATAAACTCATCTTT. Its protein product is CACAPRFLRRGDRFSPKYTDKLIF.

The sample holds a few counts of this clone. This likely came from a read error, as a far larger clone is one base away. Other DNA sequences in the same sample also yield this CDR3. The rearrangement joins TRDV1 to TRDJ1, with TRDD3 matching over 11 bases. The J gene comes from matching the DNA to germline here; TCRdb lacks it. CDR1 is TSWWSYY, CDR2 QGS, per germline. The CDR3 spans 22 residues. CDR3 protein: CALGERSYWGINPPPYTDKLIF. Here the CDR3 DNA reads TGCGCTCTTGGGGAACGTAGTTACTGGGGGATAAACCCTCCGCCGTACACCGATAAACTCATCTTT.

This clone was counted between two and nine times. The TCRdb protein comes from a much larger clone and disagrees with this DNA's translation at residue 20, likely due to a read error; the protein given here is derived from the DNA. This sequence joins TRDV1 and TRDJ1; the match to TRDD3 covers 13 bases. CDR3 length: 22 residues. Germline CDR1 and CDR2: TSWWSYY and QGS. For the CDR3, the DNA is TGTGCTCTTGGGGAACTAGTTGACGGATTTTACTGGGGGATACGCATGTGCGATAAACCCATCTTT. Amino acid sequence: CALGELVDGFYWGIRMCDKPIF.

In its sample, this clone was seen a few times. For this DNA, TCRdb reports the protein of a much larger clone, which diverges at residue 5, most likely from a read error; the protein presented here is translated directly from the DNA. V usage is TRDV1 and J usage is TRDJ1, with 7 bases lining up with TRDD2. TCRdb supplies no J gene; here it was assigned by aligning the nucleotide sequence to germline. The V gene end was trimmed by 4 bases and the J gene end by 7 bases; junction bases not matched to a gene: 9. Germline V gene sequence: CDR1 TSWWSYY, CDR2 QGS. CDR3 length equals 14 residues. The CDR3 reads CALGGYLPPFKLIF. Written as DNA, the CDR3 is TGTGCTCTTGGGGGCTACCTTCCTCCATTTAAACTCATCTTT.

With respect to this clone: A single base is all that separates this from a far larger clone, so a read error is likely. Other DNA sequences of this sample code for an identical CDR3. The chain employs TRDV2 and TRDJ2, with 9 nucleotides matching TRDD3. As TCRdb names no J gene, one was assigned here on the basis of a DNA match to germline. CDR1 and CDR2 (germline): GEAIGNYY, EKD. The CDR3 runs 16 residues. CDR3 in DNA: TGTGCCTGTGACATACTGGGGGAAGCTTTGACGGCACAACTCTTCTTT. This translates into CACDILGEALTAQLFF.

Comment on this clone: TCRdb lists the protein of a much larger clone for this DNA, which differs at residue 11, so this is likely a read error; the protein given here is translated from the DNA itself. The chain couples TRDV1 to TRDJ1, with 8 bases identical to TRDD3. TCRdb lists no J gene, so it was determined here by aligning the DNA to germline. The CDR3 sequence is 17 residues long. J lost 5 bases, V lost 4 bases, and 15 bases had no gene match. Germline CDR1 is TSWWSYY and CDR2 is QGS. CDR3 amino acids: CALGVLRDWGPSDKLIF. For the CDR3, the DNA is TGTGCTCTTGGGGTCCTAAGGGACTGGGGGCCCTCGGATAAACTCATCTTT.

This clone was counted between two and nine times. Translating this DNA gives a protein that differs at residue 3 from the TCRdb one, which belongs to a much larger clone; a read error is likely, and the protein shown is this translation. This chain links TRDV1 with TRDJ1; D may be TRDD2 or TRDD3 (7 bases each). The J gene was missing in TCRdb and was found by matching the end of the DNA to germline. CDR3 size: 25 residues. Germline lookup yields CDR1 TSWWSYY and CDR2 QGS. CDR3 residues: CAPGGQFLRRRIQHSGGGGDDKLIF. Written as DNA, the CDR3 is TGTGCTCCTGGGGGCCAATTCCTACGCCGGAGGATCCAACACTCAGGGGGAGGGGGGGACGATAAACTCATCTTT.

In its sample, this clone was seen a few times. Translating this DNA gives a protein that differs at residue 4 from the TCRdb one, which belongs to a much larger clone; a read error is likely, and the protein shown is this translation. The chain couples TRDV2 to TRDJ1; no clear D gene. The J gene is absent in TCRdb and was assigned here via DNA matching to germline. CDR1 GEAIGNYY and CDR2 EKD come from the germline V gene. CDR3 length: 15 residues. The DNA for the CDR3 is TGTGCCTGTAACACCGGAGCCGCGTACACCGATAAACTCATCTTT. It codes for CACNTGAAYTDKLIF.

As concerns this clone: It differs at one base from a far larger clone, so likely a read error. The same CDR3 can be traced to other DNA sequences in this sample. The V gene is TRDV2; the J gene was not called; TRDD3 was called by the table and not checked on the DNA. The germline CDR1 and CDR2 sequences are GEAIGNYY and EKD. CDR3 length: 15 amino acids. CDR3 sequence (DNA): TGCGCCTGCCGAGTACTGGGGGATACGTCACCCCTTCCCTTCTTT. It encodes CACRVLGDTSPLPFF.

With respect to this clone: The protein given by TCRdb reflects a much larger clone and differs at residue 4 from this DNA's translation, likely from a read error; the protein shown is the DNA's translation. The chain is built from TRDV1 and TRDJ1, with D hard to call. Per germline, CDR1 TSWWSYY and CDR2 QGS. CDR3 size: 16 residues. CDR3 DNA sequence: TGTGCTCTTGAGGAACGGGGCCGAACCTACACCGATAAACTCATCTTT. Amino acids: CALEERGRTYTDKLIF.